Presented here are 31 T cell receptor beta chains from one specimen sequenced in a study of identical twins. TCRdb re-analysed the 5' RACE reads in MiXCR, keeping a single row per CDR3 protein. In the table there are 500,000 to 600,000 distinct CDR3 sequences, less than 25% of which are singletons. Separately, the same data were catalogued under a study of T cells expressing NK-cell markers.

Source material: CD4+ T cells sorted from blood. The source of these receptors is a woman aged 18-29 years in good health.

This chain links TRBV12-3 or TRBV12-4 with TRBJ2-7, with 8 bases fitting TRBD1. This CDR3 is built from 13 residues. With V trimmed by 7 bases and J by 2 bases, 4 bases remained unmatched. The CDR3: CASTTGGPYEQYF. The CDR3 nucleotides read TGTGCCAGCACCACAGGGGGGCCCTACGAGCAGTACTTC.

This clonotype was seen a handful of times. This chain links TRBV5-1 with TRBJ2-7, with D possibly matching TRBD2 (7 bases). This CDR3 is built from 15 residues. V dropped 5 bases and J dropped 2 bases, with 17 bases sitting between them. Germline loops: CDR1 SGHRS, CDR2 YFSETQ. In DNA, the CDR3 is TGCGCCAGCAGGGAATTTGCGGGGGCAGCCTACGAGCAGTACTTC. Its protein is CASREFAGAAYEQYF.

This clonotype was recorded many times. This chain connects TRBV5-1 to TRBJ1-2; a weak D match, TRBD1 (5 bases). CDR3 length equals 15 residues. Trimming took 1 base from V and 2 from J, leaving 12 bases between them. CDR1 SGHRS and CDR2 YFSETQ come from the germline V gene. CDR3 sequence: CASSLMGPGNYGYTF. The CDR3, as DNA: TGCGCCAGCAGCTTGATGGGCCCAGGGAACTATGGCTACACCTTC.

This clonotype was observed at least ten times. The CDR3 reads CATSDSYQETQYF. The DNA for the CDR3 is TGTGCCACCAGTGACTCGTACCAAGAGACCCAGTACTTC. The chain carries TRBV24-1 and TRBJ2-5; D is unclear. CDR3 length: 13 amino acids. V shed 4 bases and J shed 0 bases, with 5 bases lying between them. Per the germline V gene, CDR1 is KGHDR and CDR2 is SFDVKD.

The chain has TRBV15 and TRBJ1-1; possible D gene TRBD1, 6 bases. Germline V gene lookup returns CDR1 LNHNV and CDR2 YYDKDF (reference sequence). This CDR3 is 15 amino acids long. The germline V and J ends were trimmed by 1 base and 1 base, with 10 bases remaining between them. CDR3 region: CATSRAGGSNTEAFF. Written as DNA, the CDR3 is TGTGCCACCAGCAGAGCTGGGGGCTCGAACACTGAAGCTTTCTTT.

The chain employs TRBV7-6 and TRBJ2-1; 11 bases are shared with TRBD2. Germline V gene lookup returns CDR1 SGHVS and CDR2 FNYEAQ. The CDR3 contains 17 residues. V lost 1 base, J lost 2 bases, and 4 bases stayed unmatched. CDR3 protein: CASSLVLAGDTYNEQFF. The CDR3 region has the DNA TGTGCCAGCAGCTTAGTACTAGCGGGGGACACCTACAATGAGCAGTTCTTC.

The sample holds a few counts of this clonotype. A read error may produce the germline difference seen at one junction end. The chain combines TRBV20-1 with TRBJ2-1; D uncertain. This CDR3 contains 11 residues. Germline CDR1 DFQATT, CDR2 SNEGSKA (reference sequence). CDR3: CSAGDYNEQFF. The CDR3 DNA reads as TGCAGTGCTGGAGACTACAATGAGCAGTTCTTC.

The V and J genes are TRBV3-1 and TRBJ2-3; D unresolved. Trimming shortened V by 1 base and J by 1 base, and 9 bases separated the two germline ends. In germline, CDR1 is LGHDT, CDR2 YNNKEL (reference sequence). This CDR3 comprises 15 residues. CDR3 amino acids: CASSQGQVRTDTQYF. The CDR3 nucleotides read TGTGCCAGCAGCCAAGGTCAAGTCCGCACAGATACGCAGTATTTT.

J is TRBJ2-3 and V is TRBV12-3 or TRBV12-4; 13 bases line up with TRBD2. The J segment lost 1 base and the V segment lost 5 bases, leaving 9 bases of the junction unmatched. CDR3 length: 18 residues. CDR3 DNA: TGTGCCAGCAGTCCCATGTGGACTAGCGGGGGCCGCACAGATACGCAGTATTTT. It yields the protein CASSPMWTSGGRTDTQYF.

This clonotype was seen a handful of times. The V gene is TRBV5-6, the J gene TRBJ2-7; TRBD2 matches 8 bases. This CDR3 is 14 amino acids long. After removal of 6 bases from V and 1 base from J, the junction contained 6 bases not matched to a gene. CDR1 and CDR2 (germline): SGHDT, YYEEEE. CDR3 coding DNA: TGTGCCAGCAAGGAGCGGGGGCCGTCCTACGAGCAGTACTTC. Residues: CASKERGPSYEQYF.

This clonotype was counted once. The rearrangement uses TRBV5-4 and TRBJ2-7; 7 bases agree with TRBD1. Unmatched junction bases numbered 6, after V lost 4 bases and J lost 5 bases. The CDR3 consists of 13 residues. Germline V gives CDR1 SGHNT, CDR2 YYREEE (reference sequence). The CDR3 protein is CASSPDRPHEQYF. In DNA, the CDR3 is TGTGCCAGCAGCCCGGACAGGCCCCACGAGCAGTACTTC.

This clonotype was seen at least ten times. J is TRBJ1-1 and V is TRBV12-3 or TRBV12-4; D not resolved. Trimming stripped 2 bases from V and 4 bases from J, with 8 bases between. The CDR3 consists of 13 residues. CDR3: CASSLLVGTEAFF. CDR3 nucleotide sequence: TGTGCCAGCAGTTTATTGGTAGGCACTGAAGCTTTCTTT.

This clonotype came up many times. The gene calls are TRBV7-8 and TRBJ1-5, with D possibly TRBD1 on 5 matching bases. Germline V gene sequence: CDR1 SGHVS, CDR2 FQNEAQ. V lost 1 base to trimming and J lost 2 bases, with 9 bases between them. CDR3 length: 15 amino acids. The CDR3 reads CASSLVGGGNQPQHF. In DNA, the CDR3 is TGTGCCAGCAGCTTAGTTGGGGGAGGCAATCAGCCCCAGCATTTT.

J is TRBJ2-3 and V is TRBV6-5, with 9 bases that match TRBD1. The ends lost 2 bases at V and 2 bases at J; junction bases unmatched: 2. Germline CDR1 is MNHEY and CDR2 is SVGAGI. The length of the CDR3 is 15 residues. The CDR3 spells CASSYTGGITDTQYF. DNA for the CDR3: TGTGCCAGCAGTTACACAGGGGGCATCACAGATACGCAGTATTTT.

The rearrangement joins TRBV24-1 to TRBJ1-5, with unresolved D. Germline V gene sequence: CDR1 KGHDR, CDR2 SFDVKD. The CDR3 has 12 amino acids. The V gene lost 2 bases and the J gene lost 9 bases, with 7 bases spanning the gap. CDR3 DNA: TGTGCCACCAGTGATTCGGTGGGGCCCCAGCATTTT. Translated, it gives CATSDSVGPQHF.

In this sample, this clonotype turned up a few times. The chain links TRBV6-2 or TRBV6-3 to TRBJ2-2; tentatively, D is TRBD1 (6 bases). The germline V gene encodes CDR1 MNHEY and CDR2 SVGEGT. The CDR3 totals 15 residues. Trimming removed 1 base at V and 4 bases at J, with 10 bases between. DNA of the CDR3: TGTGCCAGCAGTTACTTCGGACAGTCCACCGGGGAGCTGTTTTTT. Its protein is CASSYFGQSTGELFF.

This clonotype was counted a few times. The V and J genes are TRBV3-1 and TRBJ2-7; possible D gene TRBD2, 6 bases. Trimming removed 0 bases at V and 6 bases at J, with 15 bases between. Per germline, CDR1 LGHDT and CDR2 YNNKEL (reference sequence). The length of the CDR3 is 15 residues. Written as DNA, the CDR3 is TGTGCCAGCAGCCAAGAAGGCGGTACCGGGAGCGAGCAGTACTTC. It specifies CASSQEGGTGSEQYF.

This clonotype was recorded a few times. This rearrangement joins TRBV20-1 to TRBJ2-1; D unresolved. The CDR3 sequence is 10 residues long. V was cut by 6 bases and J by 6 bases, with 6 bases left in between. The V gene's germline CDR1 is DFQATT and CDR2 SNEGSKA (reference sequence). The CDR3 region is CSAVINEQFF. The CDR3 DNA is TGCAGTGCCGTAATCAATGAGCAGTTCTTC.

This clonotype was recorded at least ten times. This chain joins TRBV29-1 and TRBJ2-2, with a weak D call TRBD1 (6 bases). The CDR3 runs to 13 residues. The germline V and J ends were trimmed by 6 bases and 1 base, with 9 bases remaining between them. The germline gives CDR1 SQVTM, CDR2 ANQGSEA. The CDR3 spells CSVEQGNTGELFF. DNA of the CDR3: TGCAGCGTGGAACAGGGGAACACCGGGGAGCTGTTTTTT.

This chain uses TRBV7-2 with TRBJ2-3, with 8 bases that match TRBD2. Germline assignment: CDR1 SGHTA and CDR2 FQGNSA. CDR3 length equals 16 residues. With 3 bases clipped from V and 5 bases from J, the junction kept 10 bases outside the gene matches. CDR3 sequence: CASSFMRREEGDTQYF. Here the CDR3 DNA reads TGTGCCAGCAGCTTTATGAGGCGGGAGGAAGGAGATACGCAGTATTTT. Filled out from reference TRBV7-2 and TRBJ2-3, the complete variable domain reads GAGVSQSPSNKVTEKGKDVELRCDPISGHTALYWYRQSLGQGLEFLIYFQGNSAPDKSGLPSDRFSAERTGGSVSTLTIQRTQQEDSAVYLCASSFMRREEGDTQYFGPGTRLTVL.

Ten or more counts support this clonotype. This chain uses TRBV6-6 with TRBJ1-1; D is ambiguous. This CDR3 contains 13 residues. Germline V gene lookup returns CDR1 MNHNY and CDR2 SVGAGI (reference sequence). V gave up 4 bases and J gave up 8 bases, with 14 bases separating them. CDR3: CASSFSGEGEAFF. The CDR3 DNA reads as TGTGCCAGCAGTTTCTCCGGGGAGGGAGAAGCTTTCTTT.

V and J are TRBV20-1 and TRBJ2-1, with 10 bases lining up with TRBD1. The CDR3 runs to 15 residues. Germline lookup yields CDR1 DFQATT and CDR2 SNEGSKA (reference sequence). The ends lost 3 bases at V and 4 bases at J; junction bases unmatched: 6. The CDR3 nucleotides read TGCAGTGCTAGCCCCGGGACAGGGGCGTACAATGAGCAGTTCTTC. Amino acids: CSASPGTGAYNEQFF.

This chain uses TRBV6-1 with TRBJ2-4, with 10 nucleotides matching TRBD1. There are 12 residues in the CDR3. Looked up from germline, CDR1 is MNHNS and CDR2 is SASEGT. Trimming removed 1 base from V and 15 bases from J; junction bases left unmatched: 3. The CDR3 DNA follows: TGTGCCAGCAGTGAAGTTTGGGACAGGGGGTACTTC. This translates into CASSEVWDRGYF.

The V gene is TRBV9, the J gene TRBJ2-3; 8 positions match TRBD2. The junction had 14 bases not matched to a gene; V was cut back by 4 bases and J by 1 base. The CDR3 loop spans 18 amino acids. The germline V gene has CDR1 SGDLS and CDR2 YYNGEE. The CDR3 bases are TGTGCCAGCAGCACCCGGACTAGCTTGAGAGGGGGCACAGATACGCAGTATTTT. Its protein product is CASSTRTSLRGGTDTQYF. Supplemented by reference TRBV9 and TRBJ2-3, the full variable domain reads DSGVTQTPKHLITATGQRVTLRCSPRSGDLSVYWYQQSLDQGLQFLIQYYNGEERAKGNILERFSAQQFPDLHSELNLSSLELGDSALYFCASSTRTSLRGGTDTQYFGPGTRLTVL.

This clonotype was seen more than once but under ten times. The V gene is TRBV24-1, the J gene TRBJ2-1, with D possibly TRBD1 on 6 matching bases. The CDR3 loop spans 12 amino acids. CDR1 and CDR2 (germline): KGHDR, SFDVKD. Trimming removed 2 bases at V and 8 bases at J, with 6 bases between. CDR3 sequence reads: CATSDYRDEQFF. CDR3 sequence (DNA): TGTGCCACCAGTGATTACAGGGATGAGCAGTTCTTC.

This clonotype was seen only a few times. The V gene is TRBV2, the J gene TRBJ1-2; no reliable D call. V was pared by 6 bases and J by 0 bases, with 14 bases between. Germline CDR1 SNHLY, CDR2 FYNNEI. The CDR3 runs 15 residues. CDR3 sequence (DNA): TGTGCCAGCAGGCCCAACACCGCACCTAACTATGGCTACACCTTC. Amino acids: CASRPNTAPNYGYTF.

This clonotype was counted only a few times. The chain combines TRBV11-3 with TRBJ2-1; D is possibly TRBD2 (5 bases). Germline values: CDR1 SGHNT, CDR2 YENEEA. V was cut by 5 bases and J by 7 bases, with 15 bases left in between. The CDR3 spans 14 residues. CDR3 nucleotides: TGTGCCAGCAGCACAACTCCCGAGCGGAATGAGCAGTTCTTC. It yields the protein CASSTTPERNEQFF.

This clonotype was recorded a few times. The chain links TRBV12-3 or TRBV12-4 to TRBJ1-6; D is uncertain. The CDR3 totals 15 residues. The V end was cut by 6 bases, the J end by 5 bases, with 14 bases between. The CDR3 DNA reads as TGTGCCAGCAGGAGGCGACGGGAGCATAATTCACCCCTCCACTTT. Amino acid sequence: CASRRRREHNSPLHF.

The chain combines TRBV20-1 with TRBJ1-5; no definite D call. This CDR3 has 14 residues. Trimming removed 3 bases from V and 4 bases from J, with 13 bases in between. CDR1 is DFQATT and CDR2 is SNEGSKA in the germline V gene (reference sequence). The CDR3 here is CSAREGPDNQPQHF. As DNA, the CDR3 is TGCAGTGCTAGGGAGGGTCCCGATAATCAGCCCCAGCATTTT.

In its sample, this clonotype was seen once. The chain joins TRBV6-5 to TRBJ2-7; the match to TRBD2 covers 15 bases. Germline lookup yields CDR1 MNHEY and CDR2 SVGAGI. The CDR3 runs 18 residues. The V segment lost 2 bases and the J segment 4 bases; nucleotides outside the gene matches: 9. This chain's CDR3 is CASSYAMTGLAGGYEQYF. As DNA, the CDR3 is TGTGCCAGCAGTTACGCTATGACAGGACTAGCGGGAGGGTACGAGCAGTACTTC.

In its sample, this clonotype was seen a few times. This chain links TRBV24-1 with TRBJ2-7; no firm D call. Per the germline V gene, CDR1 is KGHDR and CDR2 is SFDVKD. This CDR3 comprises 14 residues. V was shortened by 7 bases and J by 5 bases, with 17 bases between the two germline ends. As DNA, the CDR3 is TGTGCCACCAGAACCCTGCCCACAAGACACGAGCAGTACTTC. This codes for CATRTLPTRHEQYF.